This T cell receptor beta chain was profiled in a study of shared clonotypes between healthy human individuals. Across the study: A donor's plate count was three for CD4 naive and three for CD4 memory; CD8 naive had two and CD8 memory one.

Every one of the donors was a Caucasian adult that lived in Nashville, Tennessee. General observations from the study: When naive CD4 clonotypes were compared across a few donors, about 5% were shared. Among the subsets, naive ones generally showed larger estimated richness than memory ones.

The repertoire was sequenced with immunoSEQ multiplex PCR; TCRdb's copy has only in-frame clones and lacks some. The profile shows over 2 million clones, 80% to 95% of them singletons. This clone occurred once. Its antigen is not known. CDR3 size: 14 residues. Germline CDR1 SQVTM, CDR2 ANQGSEA. Trimming took off 5 bases at V and 7 bases at J, with 21 bases between the two ends. This TCR was sampled from a man aged 18-30 years in good health. Some clones in this sample may be carry-over from other donors' samples. The chain has TRBV29-1 and TRBJ2-7; D perhaps matches TRBD2 (5 bases). Sequenced sample: naive CD4+ T cells from PBMCs. Subset noted: CD45RA+ positively selected. The CDR3 protein is CSVSLLILPGEQYF. The CDR3 nucleotides are TGCAGCGTTTCCTTATTAATTTTACCGGGAGAGCAGTACTTC.